This entry is about one T cell receptor (beta chain). Antigen specificity is unknown. Germline-derived CDR1 and CDR2 are SNHLY and FYNNEI. Trimming took 9 bases from V and 8 from J, leaving 16 bases between them. The length of the CDR3 is 12 residues. Two or more post-ART PBMC samples, plus at least one pre-ART sample, were available for each donor. These data are taken from a study of long-term antiretroviral therapy in people with HIV. Study observations and caveats: Viral resistance, ART adherence and therapy changes all lacked available data. Against controls, HIV repertoires showed narrower ranges of CDR3 length. Transplant-donor-level diversity was not reached after ART, though diversity increased.

Investigators performed immunoSEQ version v3.0 at survey level. The protocol was immunoSEQ multiplex PCR, while the TCRdb copy is restricted to in-frame clones and leaves out a portion. Of 20,000 to 25,000 clones in the sample, about 82% were seen once. This specimen was unsorted PBMCs, taken 1.3 years after starting antiretroviral therapy. The chain carries TRBV2 and TRBJ1-2; tentative D call: TRBD1 (5 bases). The TCR was taken from a man aged 55 to 70 with HIV. The CDR3 loop is CARRTPRDGYTF. The CDR3, as DNA: TGTGCCAGGAGAACCCCTAGGGACGGCTACACCTTC.